A selection of T cell receptor beta chains follows, all from one sample in a study of T cell responses to AZD1222 COVID-19 vaccine. Generated by immunoSEQ multiplex PCR, the TCRdb table keeps only in-frame clones and is missing some. The sample consists of 250,000 to 300,000 clones, approximately 94% of them appearing once. The sequencing used peripheral blood, collected 28 days after the second AZD1222 dose. These receptors were collected from an adult who received the AZD1222 COVID-19 vaccine. CDR3s include the opening cysteine and the closing phenylalanine or tryptophan. D genes are given only for firm matches. Only part of the rows carry a size: once, few, many, or a class if the clone is expanded.

v_call	clone_size	j_call	d_call	cdr3_aa	cdr3_nt
TRBV4-3	-	TRBJ1-2	-	CASSQDYPLGHPNYGYTF	TGCGCCAGCAGCCAAGACTACCCCCTCGGACACCCTAACTATGGCTACACCTTC
TRBV20-1	-	TRBJ2-1	-	CSSSLGNEQFF	TGCAGTTCATCCTTGGGGAATGAGCAGTTCTTC
TRBV13	-	TRBJ2-7	-	CASSPRQDSSYEQYF	TGTGCCAGCAGCCCCCGGCAGGATAGCTCCTACGAGCAGTACTTC
TRBV5-8	-	TRBJ1-2	-	CASSLISYLFYGYTF	TGTGCCAGCAGCCTGATTAGCTATCTCTTCTATGGCTACACCTTC
TRBV6-6	-	TRBJ2-5	-	CASSYVRVRETQYF	TGTGCCAGCAGTTACGTCAGGGTTAGGGAGACCCAGTACTTC
TRBV19	-	TRBJ1-1	-	CASSWKGGGEAFF	TGTGCCAGTAGTTGGAAAGGGGGAGGTGAAGCTTTCTTT
TRBV11-2	-	TRBJ2-1	-	CASSPDRGTVYNEQFF	TGTGCCAGCAGCCCCGATCGGGGGACAGTTTACAATGAGCAGTTCTTC
TRBV5-1	-	TRBJ1-1	TRBD1	CASRGQGTNTEAFF	TGCGCCAGCAGAGGACAGGGTACGAACACTGAAGCTTTCTTT
TRBV30	-	TRBJ2-1	-	CAWSRGTAHEQFF	TGTGCCTGGAGCCGCGGGACAGCCCATGAGCAGTTCTTC
TRBV28	-	TRBJ1-2	-	CASAETPNYGYTF	TGTGCCAGCGCCGAGACGCCGAACTATGGCTACACCTTC
TRBV5-4	-	TRBJ1-1	TRBD1	CASSFYRGMNTEAFF	TGTGCCAGCAGCTTCTACAGGGGTATGAACACTGAAGCTTTCTTT
TRBV3-1/TRBV3-2	-	TRBJ1-6	-	CASSQEGFGNSPLHF	TGTGCCAGCAGCCAAGAAGGGTTTGGCAATTCACCCCTCCACTTT
TRBV28	-	TRBJ1-3	TRBD1	CASSQGVASGNTIYF	TGTGCCAGCAGCCAGGGGGTGGCCTCTGGAAACACCATATATTTT
TRBV2	-	TRBJ2-2	-	CASSRDTGELFF	TGTGCCAGCAGTCGGGACACCGGGGAGCTGTTTTTT
TRBV2	-	TRBJ1-2	-	CASSRTGFYTF	TGTGCCAGCAGCCGTACAGGGTTCTACACCTTC
TRBV27	-	TRBJ1-3	-	CASSGLDRTGGNTIYF	TGTGCCAGCAGTGGTTTAGACAGGACGGGAGGAAACACCATATATTTT
TRBV27	once	TRBJ1-3	-	CASSLSYSGNTIYF	TGTGCCAGCAGTTTATCTTACTCTGGAAACACCATATATTTT
TRBV5-4	-	TRBJ1-3	TRBD1	CASSLRDSGNTIYF	TGTGCCAGCAGCTTGCGGGACAGTGGAAACACCATATATTTT
TRBV12-3/TRBV12-4	-	TRBJ1-1	-	CASSLWGTEAFF	TGTGCCAGCAGTTTATGGGGCACTGAAGCTTTCTTT
TRBV28	-	TRBJ1-6	-	CASSLWGRANSPLHF	TGTGCCAGCAGTTTATGGGGCAGGGCGAATTCACCCCTCCACTTT